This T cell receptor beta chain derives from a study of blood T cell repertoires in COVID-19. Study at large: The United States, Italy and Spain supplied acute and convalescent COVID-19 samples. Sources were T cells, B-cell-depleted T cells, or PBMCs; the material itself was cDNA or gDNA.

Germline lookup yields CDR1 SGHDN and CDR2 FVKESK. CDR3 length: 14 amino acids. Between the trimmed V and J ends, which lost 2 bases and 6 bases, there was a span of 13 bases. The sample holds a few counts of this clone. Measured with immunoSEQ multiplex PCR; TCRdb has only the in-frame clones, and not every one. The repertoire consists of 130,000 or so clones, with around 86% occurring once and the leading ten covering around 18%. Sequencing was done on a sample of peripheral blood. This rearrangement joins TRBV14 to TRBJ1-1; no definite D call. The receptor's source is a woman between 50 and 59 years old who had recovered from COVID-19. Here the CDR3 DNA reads TGTGCCAGCAGCCAACAACGGAACACAGCTGAAGCTTTCTTT. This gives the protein CASSQQRNTAEAFF.